The clone carrying this T cell receptor (beta chain) showed up just once. The sample comes from a study of blood T cell repertoires in COVID-19. As for the study in general: Acute and convalescent COVID-19 samples came from the United States, Italy and Spain. Sources were T cells, B-cell-depleted T cells, or PBMCs; the material itself was cDNA or gDNA.

Authors' methods: Amplification of reference gene primers was used by the study to estimate nucleated cell counts. Produced via immunoSEQ multiplex PCR; TCRdb's table is partial and in-frame only. That table is the source of V, J and clone size, and D and trimming were worked out from the DNA. The sample yields roughly 130,000 clones, 80% seen once. The CDR3 loop spans 13 amino acids. Germline assignment: CDR1 SQVTM and CDR2 ANQGSEA. The junction had 2 bases not matched to a gene; V was cut back by 2 bases and J by 2 bases. Sequenced sample: peripheral blood. The rearrangement joins TRBV29-1 to TRBJ2-7; TRBD1 agrees at 8 bases. This TCR came from a man aged 65 to 79 with acute or convalescent COVID-19. CDR3 sequence (DNA): TGCAGCGTTGAAAACAGGGGGGCCTACGAGCAGTACTTC. Amino acids: CSVENRGAYEQYF.